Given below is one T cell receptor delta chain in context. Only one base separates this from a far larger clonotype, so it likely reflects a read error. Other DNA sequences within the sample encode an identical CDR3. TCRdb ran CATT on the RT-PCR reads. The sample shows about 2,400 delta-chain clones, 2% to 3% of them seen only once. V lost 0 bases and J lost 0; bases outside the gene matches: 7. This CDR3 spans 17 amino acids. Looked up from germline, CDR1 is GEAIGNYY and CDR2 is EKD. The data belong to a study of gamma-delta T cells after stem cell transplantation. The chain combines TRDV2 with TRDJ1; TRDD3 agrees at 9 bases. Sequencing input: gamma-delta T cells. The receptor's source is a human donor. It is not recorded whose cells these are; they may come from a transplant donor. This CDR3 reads CACDTVLGDPNTDKLIF. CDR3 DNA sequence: TGTGCCTGTGACACCGTACTGGGGGACCCTAACACCGATAAACTCATCTTT.